These 32 T cell receptor beta chains were all obtained from the same sample, sequenced in a study of T cell changes during pregnancy in multiple sclerosis. Generated by immunoSEQ multiplex PCR, the TCRdb table keeps only in-frame clones and is missing some. The sample has roughly 36,000 clones; approximately 90% are singletons. The source material was peripheral blood, sampled in the second trimester of pregnancy. Receptors were obtained from a female donor in good health, enrolled as a control in a pregnancy study.

In nucleotides, the CDR3 is TGTGCCAGCAGCCTCTCTGGACAGGAGAATCAGCCCCAGCATTTT. Residues: CASSLSGQENQPQHF. The genes are TRBV7-9 and TRBJ1-5; 7 nucleotides line up with TRBD1. In germline, CDR1 is SEHNR, CDR2 FQNEAQ (reference sequence). The CDR3 loop spans 15 amino acids. V lost 5 bases and J lost 4; bases outside the gene matches: 8.

The DNA of the CDR3 is TGTGCAGGACATAGGCCACCTACCTACGAGCAGTACTTC. Amino acids: CAGHRPPTYEQYF. This chain links TRBV30 with TRBJ2-7, with D maybe TRBD1 (5 bases). CDR3 size: 13 residues. CDR1 and CDR2 from the germline V gene are GTSNPN and SVGIG (reference sequence). Combining the CDR3 with reference TRBV30 and TRBJ2-7 gives the whole variable domain SQTIHQWPATLVQPVGSPLSLECTVEGTSNPNLYWYRQAAGRGLQLLFYSVGIGQISSEVPQNLSASRPQDRQFILSSKKLLLSDSGFYLCAGHRPPTYEQYFGPGTRLTVT.

The chain recombines TRBV29-1 with TRBJ1-1, with a possible D match to TRBD1 (6 bases). This CDR3 spans 13 amino acids. The ends were cut back, 8 bases at V and 7 bases at J, with 20 bases in the middle. Germline CDR1 and CDR2: SQVTM and ANQGSEA. The CDR3 DNA reads TGCAGCTGTTTGTGGGGGGGCGATAATGAAGCTTTCTTT. Amino acids: CSCLWGGDNEAFF.

The chain couples TRBV25-1 to TRBJ1-6, with D perhaps TRBD1 (6 bases). Trimming took 7 bases from V and 10 from J, leaving 17 bases between them. In germline, CDR1 is MGHDK, CDR2 SYGVNS. The CDR3 loop spans 14 amino acids. The CDR3 DNA reads as TGTGCCAGCACGGACAGCCTCAAGGGATCACCCCTCCACTTT. It codes for CASTDSLKGSPLHF.

The chain joins TRBV6-5 to TRBJ2-7, with 14 bases matching TRBD2. In germline, CDR1 is MNHEY, CDR2 SVGAGI. The V and J ends lost 6 bases and 7 bases, in that order; junction bases with no gene match: 5. This CDR3 contains 14 residues. CDR3 residues: CASRGLAGVWEQYF. In nucleotides, the CDR3 is TGTGCCAGCAGGGGACTAGCGGGAGTGTGGGAGCAGTACTTC.

This clone has more than one count but fewer than ten. This sequence joins TRBV7-9 and TRBJ2-2; 10 nucleotides align to TRBD1. Trimming took 4 bases from V and 4 from J; bases not matched to a gene: 0. Germline-derived CDR1 and CDR2 are SEHNR and FQNEAQ (reference sequence). The CDR3 length is 14 residues. The CDR3, as DNA: TGTGCCAGCAGCTGGACAGGGGGCACCGGGGAGCTGTTTTTT. Its translation is CASSWTGGTGELFF.

The chain is built from TRBV29-1 and TRBJ2-3; 13 bases agree with TRBD2. The CDR3 has 15 residues. The V and J ends lost 8 bases and 5 bases, in that order; junction bases with no gene match: 10. The germline CDR1 and CDR2 sequences are SQVTM and ANQGSEA. The CDR3 spells CSFKLAGGPGDTQYF. CDR3 DNA: TGCAGCTTTAAACTAGCGGGGGGGCCTGGAGATACGCAGTATTTT.

This chain's CDR3 is CASSLQDSPLHF. The CDR3 DNA follows: TGTGCCAGCAGCCTCCAGGATTCACCCCTCCACTTT. The chain uses TRBV6-6 and TRBJ1-6, with D unclear. Germline-derived CDR1 and CDR2 are MNHNY and SVGAGI (reference sequence). This CDR3 has 12 residues. The V end was cut by 6 bases, the J end by 8 bases, with 8 bases between.

The V call is TRBV28, the J call TRBJ2-1; D perhaps matches TRBD1 (5 bases). V lost 7 bases and J 1 base, leaving 14 bases between the germline ends. The germline V gene encodes CDR1 MDHEN and CDR2 SYDVKM. CDR3 length equals 15 residues. The CDR3 nucleotides read TGTGCCAGCAATAGGACACCCCGTTCCTACAATGAGCAGTTCTTC. It yields the protein CASNRTPRSYNEQFF.

The chain couples TRBV10-3 to TRBJ2-5; possibly TRBD2 for D (5 bases). The CDR3 contains 16 residues. Germline assignment: CDR1 ENHRY and CDR2 SYGVKD. With 6 bases removed from V and 1 base from J, the gap between germline ends came to 18 bases. CDR3 DNA sequence: TGTGCCATCAGGGCTGACTATGGCGGCTTCCAAGAGACCCAGTACTTC. Translating it yields CAIRADYGGFQETQYF.

This chain uses TRBV4-2 with TRBJ1-5; no clear D gene. Trimming stripped 0 bases from V and 3 bases from J, with 6 bases between. The CDR3 is 14 amino acids. CDR1 is LGHNA and CDR2 is YNFKEQ in the germline V gene. CDR3 sequence (DNA): TGTGCCAGCAGCCAAGATCTACTCAATCAGCCCCAGCATTTT. Its translation: CASSQDLLNQPQHF.

The rearrangement uses TRBV10-3 and TRBJ2-1, with D perhaps matching TRBD2 (6 bases). Germline lookup yields CDR1 ENHRY and CDR2 SYGVKD. The CDR3 is 14 residues long. V lost 8 bases and J 7 bases, leaving 18 bases between the germline ends. The CDR3 is CAIGRASGGNEQFF. As DNA, the CDR3 is TGTGCCATCGGCCGGGCTTCCGGAGGGAATGAGCAGTTCTTC.

This chain joins TRBV5-1 and TRBJ2-3; 8 bases fit TRBD2. The CDR3 is 17 residues long. The V segment lost 1 base and the J segment 6 bases; nucleotides outside the gene matches: 13. Germline V gene lookup returns CDR1 SGHRS and CDR2 YFSETQ. CDR3 sequence reads: CASSLRPGGGPSDTQYF. CDR3 DNA: TGCGCCAGCAGCTTGCGACCGGGGGGGGGCCCTTCGGATACGCAGTATTTT.

The sample holds one count of this clone. The chain joins TRBV5-8 to TRBJ2-2, with TRBD2 identical over 7 bases. J was trimmed by 4 bases and V by 0 bases; bases with no gene match: 9. This CDR3 contains 17 residues. Germline values: CDR1 SGHTS, CDR2 YDEGEE. The chain's CDR3 is CASSLGASGGVTGELFF. CDR3 in DNA: TGTGCCAGCAGCTTGGGGGCGTCGGGAGGAGTCACCGGGGAGCTGTTTTTT.

The chain recombines TRBV2 with TRBJ2-7; D unclear. Germline V gene data show CDR1 as SNHLY and CDR2 as FYNNEI. Trimming removed 5 bases from V and 0 bases from J, with 2 bases in between. This CDR3 spans 11 amino acids. CDR3 region: CASSLSYEQYF. DNA of the CDR3: TGTGCCAGCAGTCTCTCCTACGAGCAGTACTTC.

V usage is TRBV7-9 and J usage is TRBJ1-6, with TRBD1 matching over 9 bases. Germline V CDR1 and CDR2: SEHNR, FQNEAQ (reference sequence). Trimming cost V 5 bases and J 6 bases; bases outside gene matches: 5. The CDR3 is 15 amino acids. CDR3 protein: CASSRGDRANSPLHF. The CDR3 DNA sequence: TGTGCCAGCAGCCGAGGGGACAGGGCTAATTCACCCCTCCACTTT. The full variable domain, with the rest looked up from reference TRBV7-9 and TRBJ1-6, is DTGVSQNPRHKITKRGQNVTFRCDPISEHNRLYWYRQTLGQGPEFLTYFQNEAQLEKSRLLSDRFSAERPKGSFSTLEIQRTEQGDSAMYLCASSRGDRANSPLHFGNGTRLTVT.

The chain combines TRBV9 with TRBJ1-6; 10 bases are shared with TRBD1. Trimming cost V 0 bases and J 6 bases; bases outside gene matches: 0. The CDR3 loop spans 15 amino acids. Germline CDR1 and CDR2: SGDLS and YYNGEE. CDR3 amino acids: CASSVGTGGNSPLHF. The CDR3 DNA is TGTGCCAGCAGCGTAGGGACAGGGGGTAATTCACCCCTCCACTTT.

This rearrangement joins TRBV28 to TRBJ1-2; 8 positions match TRBD1. This CDR3 spans 16 amino acids. CDR1 and CDR2 (germline): MDHEN, SYDVKM. With V trimmed by 3 bases and J by 2 bases, 8 bases remained unmatched. The CDR3 region is CASSLPGQGTNYGYTF. CDR3 sequence (DNA): TGTGCCAGCAGTTTGCCCGGACAGGGCACCAACTATGGCTACACCTTC.

The CDR3 reads CASSLGISFYEQYF. The CDR3 DNA reads TGTGCCAGCAGCTTAGGAATTAGTTTCTACGAGCAGTACTTC. The V gene is TRBV7-2, the J gene TRBJ2-7, with D hard to call. The CDR3 contains 14 residues. Germline lookup yields CDR1 SGHTA and CDR2 FQGNSA. The ends were cut back, 1 base at V and 3 bases at J, with 10 bases in the middle.

This chain connects TRBV19 to TRBJ1-1, with 9 bases aligning to TRBD1. Per germline, CDR1 LNHDA and CDR2 SQIVND (reference sequence). The CDR3 is 16 residues long. Trimming took 7 bases from V and 0 from J; bases not matched to a gene: 9. CDR3 sequence (DNA): TGTGCCAGTACTTTATCCTGGGACAGGGTGAACACTGAAGCTTTCTTT. Its protein product is CASTLSWDRVNTEAFF. Looking up the rest from reference TRBV19 and TRBJ1-1 gives the full variable domain: DGGITQSPKYLFRKEGQNVTLSCEQNLNHDAMYWYRQDPGQGLRLIYYSQIVNDFQKGDIAEGYSVSREKKESFPLTVTSAQKNPTAFYLCASTLSWDRVNTEAFFGQGTRLTVV.

The rearrangement joins TRBV5-1 to TRBJ2-7, with a tentative D call TRBD2 (7 bases). The V end was cut by 4 bases, the J end by 6 bases, with 11 bases between. CDR1 is SGHRS and CDR2 is YFSETQ in the germline V gene. This CDR3 contains 12 residues. CDR3 loop: CASSGGGSEQYF. The CDR3 nucleotides are TGCGCCAGCAGCGGGGGGGGCTCCGAGCAGTACTTC.

V gene TRBV10-3 combines with J gene TRBJ2-2; D call uncertain. Germline V gives CDR1 ENHRY, CDR2 SYGVKD. The CDR3 contains 12 residues. V was clipped by 5 bases and J by 4 bases, with 5 bases between them. CDR3 nucleotide sequence: TGTGCCATCAGTTCTCCCACCGGGGAGCTGTTTTTT. It encodes CAISSPTGELFF.

V and J are TRBV6-5 and TRBJ1-3, with unresolved D. Per germline, CDR1 MNHEY and CDR2 SVGAGI. This CDR3 region has 15 residues. Between the trimmed V and J ends, which lost 2 bases and 4 bases, there was a span of 12 bases. DNA for the CDR3: TGTGCCAGCAGTTACAGGCCAGGCCAAGGAAACACCATATATTTT. This codes for CASSYRPGQGNTIYF.

This clone showed up just a few times. V and J are TRBV4-1 and TRBJ2-4; 12 positions agree with TRBD1. The CDR3 extends over 18 amino acids. CDR1 is MGHRA, CDR2 YSYEKL, per germline. V shed 3 bases, J shed 5 bases, and the junction held 11 bases outside the gene matches. As DNA, the CDR3 is TGCGCCAGCAGCCAGGTCCCGGGACAGGGGGCGCCCCAAAACATTCAGTACTTC. This translates into CASSQVPGQGAPQNIQYF.

This chain joins TRBV19 and TRBJ1-4, with TRBD1 as a possible D gene (5 bases). The CDR3 length is 14 residues. From germline, CDR1 is LNHDA and CDR2 SQIVND (reference sequence). V shed 5 bases and J shed 3 bases, with 10 bases lying between them. As DNA, the CDR3 is TGTGCCAGTAGTTCTGACAGATCTAATGAAAAACTGTTTTTT. The encoded protein is CASSSDRSNEKLFF.

Worth noting for this clone: Relative to the germline gene, one junction end is altered; a read error may explain this. This chain joins TRBV7-7 and TRBJ2-7, with 8 bases that match TRBD2. Germline loops: CDR1 SSHAT, CDR2 FNYEAQ (reference sequence). This CDR3 region has 15 residues. The CDR3 protein is CASSLDSSGASEQYF. CDR3 nucleotide sequence: TGTGCTAGCAGCTTAGACAGTAGCGGGGCCTCCGAGCAGTACTTC.

The chain recombines TRBV11-3 with TRBJ2-1, with 14 bases that match TRBD2. CDR1 SGHNT and CDR2 YENEEA come from the germline V gene. The CDR3 is 17 residues long. The V gene end was trimmed by 4 bases and the J gene end by 2 bases; junction bases not matched to a gene: 4. CDR3: CASSSTSGRAPYNEQFF. CDR3 DNA: TGTGCCAGCAGCTCGACTAGCGGGAGGGCCCCCTACAATGAGCAGTTCTTC.

The chain carries TRBV19 and TRBJ2-1; TRBD2 matches at 11 bases. The CDR3 loop spans 17 amino acids. Trimming took 1 base from V and 10 from J; bases not matched to a gene: 12. Germline V gene sequence: CDR1 LNHDA, CDR2 SQIVND (reference sequence). CDR3 nucleotide sequence: TGTGCCAGTAGTATAGGTTTAGCGGGAGGGCTTTATTTAGAGCAGTTCTTC. This sequence encodes CASSIGLAGGLYLEQFF. Full variable domain (remainder filled in from reference TRBV19 and TRBJ2-1): DGGITQSPKYLFRKEGQNVTLSCEQNLNHDAMYWYRQDPGQGLRLIYYSQIVNDFQKGDIAEGYSVSREKKESFPLTVTSAQKNPTAFYLCASSIGLAGGLYLEQFFGPGTRLTVL.

This clone has just one count. V is TRBV5-1 and J is TRBJ2-5, with 16 bases that match TRBD2. The CDR3 has 19 amino acids. V lost 4 bases to trimming and J lost 4 bases; unmatched junction nucleotides: 13. The germline gives CDR1 SGHRS, CDR2 YFSETQ. CDR3 amino acids: CASSPIGTSGRVAPETQYF. The CDR3, as DNA: TGCGCCAGCAGCCCTATCGGGACTAGCGGGAGGGTCGCCCCAGAGACCCAGTACTTC.

The chain combines TRBV4-2 with TRBJ2-2, with D perhaps matching TRBD2 (5 bases). V lost 8 bases and J 4 bases, leaving 20 bases between the germline ends. The germline CDR1 and CDR2 sequences are LGHNA and YNFKEQ. This CDR3 comprises 16 residues. Written as DNA, the CDR3 is TGTGCCAGCTTCTCCCGATTGGCCCGGGGCACCGGGGAGCTGTTTTTT. It specifies CASFSRLARGTGELFF.

The genes are TRBV7-3 and TRBJ1-4; 7 bases are a match to TRBD1. V lost 5 bases and J lost 1; bases outside the gene matches: 1. Germline CDR1 and CDR2: SGHTA and FQGTGA. The CDR3 spans 14 residues. CDR3 protein: CASSHRGTNEKLFF. DNA of the CDR3: TGTGCCAGCAGCCACAGGGGAACTAATGAAAAACTGTTTTTT.

This clone was seen only a few times. V gene TRBV6-4 combines with J gene TRBJ2-1, with 11 bases matching TRBD2. The germline V gene encodes CDR1 MRHNA and CDR2 SNTAGT. The CDR3 has 15 residues. V trimming: 0 bases; J trimming: 10 bases; junction bases outside the gene matches: 5. CDR3 coding DNA: TGTGCCAGCAGTGACTCGGCTAGCGGGGGGCGAGAGCAGTTCTTC. Protein: CASSDSASGGREQFF.